The rows below give T cell receptor beta chains drawn from one sample of a study of blood T cell repertoires in COVID-19. TCRdb's table, derived via immunoSEQ multiplex PCR, lists solely in-frame clones and lacks some. The table includes some 200,000 clones, over 75% detected once. The specimen was PBMCs or T cells enriched from blood (not recorded which). All receptors derive from a woman aged 40 to 50 with acute COVID-19. Each CDR3 is given without its conserved first and last residue. Fields, in order: V gene, J gene, clone size, CDR3 protein. Clone size appears in some rows only: once, few, many, or a class for an expanded clone.

TRBV3-1/TRBV3-2,TRBJ1-1,-,ASRDRGLNTEAF
TRBV18,TRBJ1-1,-,ASSQRSQGDTEAF
TRBV2,TRBJ1-5,-,ASSGEGNQPQH
TRBV28,TRBJ1-4,-,ASQDRSNEKLF
TRBV12-3/TRBV12-4,TRBJ1-2,-,ASSFGGEDGYT
TRBV28,TRBJ2-7,-,ASWRGKGGFYEQY
TRBV9,TRBJ2-7,-,ASSPSVGGTSSYEQY
TRBV29-1,TRBJ2-3,-,SVQGLVSTDTQY
TRBV28,TRBJ2-7,once,ASKGTGRYEQY
TRBV9,TRBJ1-3,few,ASSGGGESGNTIY
TRBV30,TRBJ2-5,-,AWSVGVAETQY
TRBV11-2,TRBJ1-2,-,ASAGINYGYT
TRBV6-6,TRBJ2-1,once,ASTYGASGGYNEQF
TRBV27,TRBJ2-1,-,ASSQYRDSRNEQF
TRBV7-7,TRBJ1-3,-,ASSLGTGSGNTIY